This TCR beta chain appears in the sequencing data of a study of cytomegalovirus exposure and HLA in healthy donors. The CDR3 totals 14 residues. Germline V lookup: CDR1 MGHRA, CDR2 YSYEKL. V lost 7 bases and J lost 4, with 14 bases in between. The primer mix had 60 Vbeta and 13 Jbeta primers. Method: immunoSEQ multiplex PCR; TCRdb's copy keeps in-frame clones and lacks some. The repertoire holds about 140,000 clones, with 80% to 85% as singletons. This clone showed up just a few times. Its specificity is not known. Study findings and constraints: With DRB1 most and HLA-C fewest, TCR association rates differed between HLA loci in a later analysis. Cytomegalovirus association was listed for about 150 TCR beta chains. A later analysis reportedly identified an Asian-associated ancestry cluster as carrying fewer N-insertions than the approximately 730-donor mean.

The genes are TRBV4-1 and TRBJ2-1, with a possible D match to TRBD2 (6 bases). Sequenced: PBMCs. The sequence came from a female donor in good health and CMV-seronegative. CDR3 coding DNA: TGCGCCAGCAATGCCGGGAGTTGGTACAATGAGCAGTTCTTC. Amino acids: CASNAGSWYNEQFF.